This TCR beta chain comes out of a study of T cell clonality in common variable immunodeficiency. Study results and limitations: In common variable immunodeficiency, TCR beta chains reportedly carried fewer deletions and N-nucleotide insertions. CVID subjects showed higher TCRbeta clonality than healthy controls.

Each donor provided about 5 to 9 ml of heparinized whole blood. The table lists this clone with many counts. What it binds is unknown. The read stops 3 residues short of the end of the CDR3; the missing end is completed from the germline J gene. Assay used: immunoSEQ multiplex PCR; TCRdb lists only in-frame clones, some missing. The specimen has 20,000 to 30,000 clones, none found just once. The CDR3 sequence is 13 residues long. Germline CDR1 reads DFQATT; CDR2 reads SNEGSKA (reference sequence). The J gene is TRBJ1-2, the V gene TRBV20-1, with TRBD1 identical over 8 bases. The TCR originated in a human donor with common variable immunodeficiency. Source material: peripheral blood mononuclear cells. Here the CDR3 reads CSARGTGSNGYTF. The sequenced part of the CDR3 DNA is TGCAGTGCTAGAGGGACAGGGTCAAACGGC.